This note documents a single T cell receptor beta chain sequence. In the original workflow: Reference gene primer amplification in the assay estimated nucleated cell counts. Sequenced by immunoSEQ multiplex PCR; TCRdb stores in-frame clones only, minus some. V and J calls and clone size are as listed in that table; D and trimming were resolved from the DNA. This table holds 130,000 or so clones, more than 75% found once. This record belongs to a study of blood T cell repertoires in COVID-19. Study information: Collection of acute and convalescent COVID-19 samples took place in the United States, Italy and Spain. Nucleic acid was either cDNA or gDNA, and it came from T cells, B-cell-depleted T cells, or PBMCs.

The receptor comes from a woman aged 45-65 years with acute or convalescent COVID-19. Specimen: peripheral blood.

CDR3 in DNA: TGTGCCACCAGTGCAGCGGGGGAAGAGACCCAGTACTTC. Its translation: CATSAAGEETQYF. V usage is TRBV24-1 and J usage is TRBJ2-5; 8 bases are shared with TRBD2. CDR3 length equals 13 residues. The V gene end was trimmed by 5 bases and the J gene end by 3 bases; junction bases not matched to a gene: 1. Germline V CDR1 and CDR2: KGHDR, SFDVKD.